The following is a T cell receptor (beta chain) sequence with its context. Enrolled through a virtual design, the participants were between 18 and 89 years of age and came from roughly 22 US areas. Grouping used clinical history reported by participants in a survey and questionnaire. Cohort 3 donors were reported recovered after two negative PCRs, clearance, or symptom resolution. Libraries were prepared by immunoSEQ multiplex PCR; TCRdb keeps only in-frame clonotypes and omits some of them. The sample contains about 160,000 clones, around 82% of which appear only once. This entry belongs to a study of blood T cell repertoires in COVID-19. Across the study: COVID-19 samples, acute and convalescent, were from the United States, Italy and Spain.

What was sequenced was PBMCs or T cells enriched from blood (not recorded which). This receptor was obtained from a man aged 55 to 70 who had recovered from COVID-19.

The CDR3 DNA sequence: TGTGCCAGCAGCCCGGGACTAGCGTGGGATACGCAGTATTTT. Translating it yields CASSPGLAWDTQYF. The chain has TRBV3-1 (or the pseudogene TRBV3-2) and TRBJ2-3; 10 bases line up with TRBD2. Germline lookup yields CDR1 LGHDT and CDR2 YNNKEL (reference sequence). The CDR3 consists of 14 residues. The ends lost 4 bases at V and 6 bases at J; junction bases unmatched: 4.